This record covers a single T cell receptor (beta chain). Its antigen is as yet unknown. The germline V gene has CDR1 SGHNT and CDR2 YYREEE (reference sequence). The CDR3 contains 15 residues. V trimming: 2 bases; J trimming: 1 base; junction bases outside the gene matches: 1. This entry comes from a study of OX40 agonist ivuxolimab in advanced cancers. Regarding the study as a whole: Among the least clonally expanded were partial responders at 0.1-3.0 mg/kg. CD8+ T cells (on average) carried more expanded clones than CD4+ T cells. At 0.1 to 3.0 mg/kg and by week 6, clonal expansion occurred in CD4+ and CD8+ blood T cells.

Clones were sequenced by immunoSEQ multiplex PCR, and TCRdb holds only the in-frame ones, with some missing. This sample has some 57,000 clones, with roughly nine tenths found just once. This TCR came from an adult with an advanced solid tumor such as melanoma, head and neck, liver or kidney cancer. The chain couples TRBV5-4 to TRBJ2-3; 10 bases are shared with TRBD2. The sample here was CD4+ or CD8+ T cells sorted from blood, taken in a trial of the OX40 agonist ivuxolimab. The CDR3 nucleotides are TGTGCCAGCAGCTTAGCGGGAGGGCGCACAGATACGCAGTATTTT. Protein product: CASSLAGGRTDTQYF.